Following are 26 T cell receptor beta chains from one sample sequenced in a study of identifying expanded T cells in peripheral blood. The assay was immunoSEQ multiplex PCR, and TCRdb's table has in-frame clones only and misses some. The sample records 95,000 to 100,000 clones, 70% to 90% being singletons. Sequences were obtained from blood. These TCRs come from a person aged 18 to 70 in good health.

In DNA, the CDR3 is TGTGCCAGCAGCTCGGGACAGGGGCACGGCTACACCTTC. Protein product: CASSSGQGHGYTF. The chain links TRBV5-5 to TRBJ1-2, with 10 bases lining up with TRBD1. CDR1 is SGHKS, CDR2 YYEKEE, per germline (reference sequence). Losses at the gene ends were 3 bases for V and 8 bases for J; bases not matched to a gene: 4. The CDR3 has 13 residues. Looking up the rest from reference TRBV5-5 and TRBJ1-2 gives the full variable domain: DAGVTQSPTHLIKTRGQQVTLRCSPISGHKSVSWYQQVLGQGPQFIFQYYEKEERGRGNFPDRFSARQFPNYSSELNVNALLLGDSALYLCASSSGQGHGYTFGSGTRLTVV.

This chain links TRBV6-6 with TRBJ1-3, with D perhaps TRBD1 (6 bases). Germline V CDR1 and CDR2: MNHNY, SVGAGI (reference sequence). The CDR3 runs 16 residues. Trimming removed 4 bases from V and 0 bases from J, with 13 bases in between. CDR3 sequence: CASSFFTGSSGNTIYF. CDR3 DNA: TGTGCCAGCAGTTTCTTCACAGGGAGCTCTGGAAACACCATATATTTT.

CDR3 sequence: CASAPSGGSYNEQFF. The CDR3 region has the DNA TGTGCCAGCGCTCCTAGCGGGGGCTCTTACAATGAGCAGTTCTTC. The V and J genes are TRBV19 and TRBJ2-1; 10 positions agree with TRBD2. Germline V gene lookup returns CDR1 LNHDA and CDR2 SQIVND (reference sequence). Trimming took 9 bases from V and 4 from J; bases not matched to a gene: 9. The CDR3 is 15 residues long. Using reference TRBV19 and TRBJ2-1 for the parts outside the CDR3, the full variable domain is DGGITQSPKYLFRKEGQNVTLSCEQNLNHDAMYWYRQDPGQGLRLIYYSQIVNDFQKGDIAEGYSVSREKKESFPLTVTSAQKNPTAFYLCASAPSGGSYNEQFFGPGTRLTVL.

The chain links TRBV19 to TRBJ1-3; 7 nucleotides line up with TRBD1. This CDR3 is 15 amino acids long. Germline V lookup: CDR1 LNHDA, CDR2 SQIVND (reference sequence). J gave up 3 bases and V 3 bases, and 5 bases lay outside the gene matches. CDR3 bases: TGTGCCAGTAGTATGTCGACAGGGTATGGAAACACCATATATTTT. Translated, it gives CASSMSTGYGNTIYF.

The rearrangement links TRBV5-6 to TRBJ2-7; maybe TRBD2 (5 bases). The ends were cut back, 4 bases at V and 1 base at J, with 6 bases in the middle. This CDR3 is built from 12 residues. Germline V gene lookup returns CDR1 SGHDT and CDR2 YYEEEE. The CDR3 DNA reads as TGTGCCAGCAGCGAGGGATCCTACGAGCAGTACTTC. Encoded protein: CASSEGSYEQYF.

J is TRBJ1-2 and V is TRBV7-9; D might be TRBD1 (5 bases). Trimming removed 0 bases at V and 4 bases at J, with 9 bases between. Germline CDR1 is SEHNR and CDR2 is FQNEAQ (reference sequence). This CDR3 comprises 14 residues. The CDR3 is CASSLAGRAYGYTF. DNA for the CDR3: TGTGCCAGCAGCTTAGCGGGACGGGCCTATGGCTACACCTTC.

The CDR3 sequence: CASSYSGGTSNQPQHF. The DNA for the CDR3 is TGTGCCAGCAGTTACTCGGGGGGGACTAGCAATCAGCCCCAGCATTTT. V usage is TRBV6-5 and J usage is TRBJ1-5, with D possibly being TRBD1 (5 bases). The CDR3 loop spans 16 amino acids. Trimming took off 0 bases at V and 0 bases at J, with 9 bases between the two ends. The germline CDR1 and CDR2 sequences are MNHEY and SVGAGI.

The V and J genes are TRBV5-1 and TRBJ2-7, with 12 bases matching TRBD2. With V trimmed by 8 bases and J by 5 bases, 5 bases remained unmatched. CDR3 length equals 13 residues. Looked up from germline, CDR1 is SGHRS and CDR2 is YFSETQ. CDR3 region: CASGLAGQHEQYF. In nucleotides, the CDR3 is TGCGCCAGTGGACTAGCGGGGCAGCACGAGCAGTACTTC. The full variable domain, in which reference TRBV5-1 and TRBJ2-7 provide the parts outside the CDR3, is KAGVTQTPRYLIKTRGQQVTLSCSPISGHRSVSWYQQTPGQGLQFLFEYFSETQRNKGNFPGRFSGRQFSNSRSEMNVSTLELGDSALYLCASGLAGQHEQYFGPGTRLTVT.

V usage is TRBV27 and J usage is TRBJ2-3; maybe TRBD1 (5 bases). The CDR3 extends over 15 amino acids. In germline, CDR1 is MNHEY, CDR2 SMNVEV (reference sequence). Trimming took 3 bases from V and 3 from J, leaving 13 bases between them. The CDR3 nucleotides are TGTGCCAGCAGTTTTAGTGGGGCTAGGACAGATACGCAGTATTTT. Translating it yields CASSFSGARTDTQYF.

V gene TRBV7-8 combines with J gene TRBJ1-1; maybe TRBD1 (5 bases). This CDR3 is 14 amino acids long. Trimming removed 4 bases at V and 5 bases at J, with 14 bases between. The germline V gene has CDR1 SGHVS and CDR2 FQNEAQ. CDR3 region: CASSSWDVRTEAFF. The CDR3, as DNA: TGTGCCAGCAGCTCCTGGGACGTTCGGACTGAAGCTTTCTTT.

The chain has TRBV15 and TRBJ1-5; 9 bases match TRBD1. V shed 3 bases and J 7 bases; nucleotides not matched to a gene: 4. This CDR3 has 14 residues. In germline, CDR1 is LNHNV, CDR2 YYDKDF (reference sequence). CDR3 DNA: TGTGCCACCAGCAGCGACAGGGGGGTACAGCCCCAGCATTTT. Amino acid sequence: CATSSDRGVQPQHF.

V is TRBV6-6 and J is TRBJ1-5; 8 nucleotides line up with TRBD1. The ends lost 2 bases at V and 10 bases at J; junction bases unmatched: 7. The CDR3 is 14 amino acids. Germline CDR1 is MNHNY and CDR2 is SVGAGI (reference sequence). This CDR3 is CASSYPGQGRPQHF. For the CDR3, the DNA is TGTGCCAGCAGTTACCCAGGACAGGGTCGCCCCCAGCATTTT.

This clone is a singleton in its sample. V gene TRBV30 combines with J gene TRBJ2-3; D might be TRBD2 (7 bases). This CDR3 spans 16 amino acids. The V gene lost 0 bases and the J gene lost 4 bases, with 17 bases spanning the gap. CDR1 is GTSNPN, CDR2 SVGIG, per germline (reference sequence). The CDR3 protein is CAWSVAGAVSADTQYF. CDR3 in DNA: TGTGCCTGGAGTGTTGCGGGGGCCGTCAGCGCAGATACGCAGTATTTT.

V is TRBV7-9 and J is TRBJ2-5, with a weak D call TRBD2 (5 bases). The V end lost 0 bases, the J end lost 1 base, and 6 bases lay between the germline ends. In germline, CDR1 is SEHNR, CDR2 FQNEAQ (reference sequence). The CDR3 extends over 14 amino acids. As DNA, the CDR3 is TGTGCCAGCAGCTTAGCCGGAGGCCAAGAGACCCAGTACTTC. This codes for CASSLAGGQETQYF.

The V gene is TRBV27, the J gene TRBJ2-6; the D gene is possibly TRBD1 (6 bases). V lost 6 bases to trimming and J lost 1 base, with 10 bases between them. Germline values: CDR1 MNHEY, CDR2 SMNVEV (reference sequence). The CDR3 has 15 residues. CDR3 in DNA: TGTGCCAGCAGACCGACAGGTTCTGGGGCCAACGTCCTGACTTTC. Its protein product is CASRPTGSGANVLTF.

This clone was found a few times. The chain carries TRBV29-1 and TRBJ1-1; D is undetermined. Trimming stripped 1 base from V and 0 bases from J, with 18 bases between. This CDR3 is 17 amino acids long. CDR1 SQVTM and CDR2 ANQGSEA come from the germline V gene. This CDR3 reads CSVEGIRRGSMNTEAFF. CDR3 nucleotides: TGCAGCGTTGAAGGCATCCGACGGGGATCCATGAACACTGAAGCTTTCTTT.

The table lists this clone with a few counts. V and J are TRBV5-1 and TRBJ2-2; D possibly corresponds to TRBD2 (5 bases). Trimming removed 0 bases at V and 6 bases at J, with 9 bases between. In germline, CDR1 is SGHRS, CDR2 YFSETQ. This CDR3 has 14 amino acids. This chain's CDR3 is CASSLGAESGELFF. CDR3 nucleotides: TGCGCCAGCAGCTTGGGAGCGGAGTCCGGGGAGCTGTTTTTT.

The CDR3 protein is CASSLLRDRVYNEQFF. In nucleotides, the CDR3 is TGTGCCAGCAGCCTTCTCCGGGACAGGGTTTACAATGAGCAGTTCTTC. This sequence joins TRBV5-6 and TRBJ2-1, with TRBD1 identical over 9 bases. Germline V gene lookup returns CDR1 SGHDT and CDR2 YYEEEE. V lost 4 bases, J lost 4 bases, and 9 bases stayed unmatched. This CDR3 comprises 16 residues. The full variable domain, its missing parts supplied by reference TRBV5-6 and TRBJ2-1, is DAGVTQSPTHLIKTRGQQVTLRCSPKSGHDTVSWYQQALGQGPQFIFQYYEEEERQRGNFPDRFSGHQFPNYSSELNVNALLLGDSALYLCASSLLRDRVYNEQFFGPGTRLTVL.

The chain links TRBV9 to TRBJ2-7; TRBD2 aligns across 8 bases. The ends lost 0 bases at V and 2 bases at J; junction bases unmatched: 4. This CDR3 is built from 15 residues. Germline-derived CDR1 and CDR2 are SGDLS and YYNGEE. CDR3 in amino acids: CASSVGAGETYEQYF. CDR3 in DNA: TGTGCCAGCAGCGTAGGAGCGGGGGAGACCTACGAGCAGTACTTC.

This rearrangement joins TRBV7-2 to TRBJ2-7; 7 bases are a match to TRBD1. Germline V gene data show CDR1 as SGHTA and CDR2 as FQGNSA. Unmatched junction bases numbered 5, after V lost 1 base and J lost 2 bases. The CDR3 length is 15 residues. In DNA form, the CDR3 reads TGTGCCAGCAGCTTAGGGTCGGGGACAGCCTACGAGCAGTACTTC. Amino acid sequence: CASSLGSGTAYEQYF. The variable domain in full, completed from reference TRBV7-2 and TRBJ2-7, reads GAGVSQSPSNKVTEKGKDVELRCDPISGHTALYWYRQSLGQGLEFLIYFQGNSAPDKSGLPSDRFSAERTGGSVSTLTIQRTQQEDSAVYLCASSLGSGTAYEQYFGPGTRLTVT.

This chain connects TRBV11-2 to TRBJ1-2; TRBD1 might be the D (5 bases). Germline assignment: CDR1 SGHAT and CDR2 FQNNGV. The CDR3 is 12 amino acids. V lost 6 bases and J lost 6, with 11 bases in between. The DNA for the CDR3 is TGTGCCAGCAGGAAGGGAGGGGATGGCTACACCTTC. It yields the protein CASRKGGDGYTF.

A single count supports this clone. This chain uses TRBV28 with TRBJ1-6; D remains unclear. V was clipped by 5 bases and J by 10 bases, with 9 bases between them. Germline loops: CDR1 MDHEN, CDR2 SYDVKM. The CDR3 has 12 amino acids. CDR3 sequence reads: CASSAVGSPLHF. The CDR3 DNA reads as TGTGCCAGCAGTGCCGTAGGATCACCCCTCCACTTT.

The chain uses TRBV6-5 and TRBJ1-1; TRBD1 matches 9 bases. V shed 6 bases, J shed 1 base, and the junction held 3 bases outside the gene matches. The CDR3 sequence is 14 residues long. Germline V lookup: CDR1 MNHEY, CDR2 SVGAGI. Here the CDR3 DNA reads TGTGCCAGCAGAGCGGGACAGGGGAACACTGAAGCTTTCTTT. Translation gives CASRAGQGNTEAFF.

This chain joins TRBV29-1 and TRBJ2-1, with D possibly matching TRBD1 (5 bases). The CDR3 is 13 residues long. In germline, CDR1 is SQVTM, CDR2 ANQGSEA. The ends were cut back, 2 bases at V and 5 bases at J, with 10 bases in the middle. The CDR3 region has the DNA TGCAGCGTTGAATTCCAGGGCCACAATGAGCAGTTCTTC. Translated: CSVEFQGHNEQFF.

V gene TRBV30 combines with J gene TRBJ2-7; D remains ambiguous. V lost 3 bases and J 4 bases, leaving 10 bases between the germline ends. Germline V gene lookup returns CDR1 GTSNPN and CDR2 SVGIG (reference sequence). The length of the CDR3 is 12 residues. The CDR3 DNA sequence: TGTGCCTGGAGCAACAGTATGTACGAGCAGTACTTC. The encoded protein is CAWSNSMYEQYF.

The chain joins TRBV4-1 to TRBJ1-6, with D perhaps matching TRBD1 (5 bases). The CDR3 contains 18 residues. Trimming took 2 bases from V and 6 from J, leaving 20 bases between them. Germline loops: CDR1 MGHRA, CDR2 YSYEKL. The chain's CDR3 is CASSQPGMMGVPNSPLHF. The CDR3 nucleotides read TGCGCCAGCAGCCAACCCGGGATGATGGGGGTCCCTAATTCACCCCTCCACTTT.